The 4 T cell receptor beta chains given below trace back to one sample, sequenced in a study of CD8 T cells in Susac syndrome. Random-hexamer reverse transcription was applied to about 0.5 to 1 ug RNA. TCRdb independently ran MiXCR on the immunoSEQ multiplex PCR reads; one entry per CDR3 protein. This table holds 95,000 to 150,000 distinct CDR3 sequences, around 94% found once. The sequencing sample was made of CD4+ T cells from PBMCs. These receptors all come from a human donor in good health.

DNA for the CDR3: TGTGCCAGCAGCTTAGAACTAGCGGGAGGGTCGACGCAGTATTTT. The encoded protein is CASSLELAGGSTQYF. The genes are TRBV7-2 and TRBJ2-3, with TRBD2 matching over 13 bases. This CDR3 region has 15 residues. Germline V gives CDR1 SGHTA, CDR2 FQGNSA. Trimming took 1 base from V and 9 from J; bases not matched to a gene: 4.

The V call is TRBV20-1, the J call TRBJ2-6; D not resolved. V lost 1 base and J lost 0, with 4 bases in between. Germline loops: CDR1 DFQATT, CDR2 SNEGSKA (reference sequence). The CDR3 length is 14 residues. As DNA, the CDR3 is TGCAGTGCTAGAGGGAGCTCTGGGGCCAACGTCCTGACTTTC. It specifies CSARGSSGANVLTF.

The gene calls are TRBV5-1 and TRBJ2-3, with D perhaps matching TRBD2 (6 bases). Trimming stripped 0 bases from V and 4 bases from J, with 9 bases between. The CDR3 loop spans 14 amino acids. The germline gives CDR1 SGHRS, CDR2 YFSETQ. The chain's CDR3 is CASSLVGGPDTQYF. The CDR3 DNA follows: TGCGCCAGCAGCTTGGTGGGAGGCCCAGATACGCAGTATTTT.

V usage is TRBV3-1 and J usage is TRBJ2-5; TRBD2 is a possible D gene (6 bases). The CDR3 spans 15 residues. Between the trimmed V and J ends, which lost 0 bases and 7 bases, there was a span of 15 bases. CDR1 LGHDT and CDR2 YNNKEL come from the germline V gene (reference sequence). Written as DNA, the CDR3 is TGTGCCAGCAGCCAAGATTTGCACCCGGGGGTGACCCAGTACTTC. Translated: CASSQDLHPGVTQYF.